The present TCR beta chain was sequenced within a study of T cell responses to AZD1222 COVID-19 vaccine (dated by TCRdb to the early 2020s). Looking at the study overall: Because spike-specific TCR depth and breadth did not differ between the two schedules, AZD1222 recipients who got a second dose at roughly 4 weeks were pooled with those who got a second dose at roughly 12 weeks. TCR sequencing covered 230 or so trial participants: around 210 given two doses of AZD1222 and 26 given two doses of MenACWY control vaccine. Trial participants were enrolled by age into 18-55, 56-69 and 70-plus year subgroups, with approximately 150, 28 and 58 TCR-sequenced participants respectively. The research as a whole found: Conclusions about previously exposed vaccinees are limited because only five to seven AZD1222 recipients were SARS-CoV-2 seropositive at baseline. After two AZD1222 doses, both the breadth and the depth of spike-specific TCRs were significantly higher than at day 0 and than in MenACWY recipients. In the small 56-69-year group, the increase in depth fell short of significance, most likely because of low power. Most participants were white British and females outnumbered males, and the authors suggested that clonal diversity may have been underestimated. The whole spike protein was spanned by vaccine-associated CD4 TCRs, and dominant responses were seen in regions 160-218 and 743-854. Reportedly, close to half of the unique spike-specific TCRs recognized epitopes lying outside the regions that are mutated in the B.1.351 and B.1.1.7 variants. Because no day 14 peak-response samples were available, repertoires were characterized only after the peak T cell response.

Taken from the germline V gene, the CDR1 and CDR2 loops are SGHDN and FVKESK. CDR3 length: 17 amino acids, cysteine to phenylalanine. The kept DNA is CDR3 alone, 51 bases in frame from the first base. Compared with germline, V lacks 2 bases and J lacks 3 bases; bases without a gene match: 9. The CDR3 regions of human TCRbeta chains were subjected to immunosequencing. In the authors' own workflow: TCRs in the repertoires were matched against a reference library of SARS-CoV-2-specific TCRs that had been generated with the MIRA antigen-specificity platform. Breadth was defined as the fraction of unique TCRs that were SARS-CoV-2-associated. Depth was defined as the fraction of total T cells that were SARS-CoV-2-associated. Using the MIRA data, every spike-specific TCR was mapped to the spike region that the TCR reacted to and assigned to either a CD4 or a CD8 class. Log10-transformed breadth and depth values were compared by one-way ANOVA with Sidak's multiple comparisons tests. Entries here come from immuneACCESS through TCRdb and include only in-frame sequences with V and J called. Some clones fail to appear in such tables; in the studies checked, an unresolved V gene covers under half of the shortfall, and the cause of the remainder is unknown. The V and J calls and clone size come from that table; D and trimming were worked out from the DNA. Counted in this sample were roughly 140,000 clones; approximately 90% of them appeared once. Jointly, the top ten make up around 5% of the sample.

The time point label here, explained by the study, means: baseline before first vaccination. The vaccinee samples were drawn from two UK trials, COV001 and COV002, one of which was a single-blind randomized controlled phase 2/3 trial testing AZD1222 (ChAdOx1 nCoV-19) in healthy adults. For TCRbeta chain sequencing, PBMC samples from trial participants were taken at day 0 and at day 28 after the second dose. Regarding this clone: Its antigen is currently not known. No much larger clone exists at a distance of one base, and base qualities are not known.

Sequenced here: peripheral blood, sampled on day 0 of AZD1222 vaccination. The sequence joins TRBV14 to TRBJ1-1, and TRBD1 matches 10 of the central bases. The receptor was isolated from an adult in good health. Here is the DNA: TGTGCCAGCAGCCAAACTGGGACAGGGGTAGGGGACACTGAAGCTTTCTTT. The resulting protein is CASSQTGTGVGDTEAFF.